What follows is one T cell receptor beta chain and its context. The data were obtained in a study of PD-1 blockade in classical Hodgkin lymphoma. As for time point: cycle 4 day 1 (C4D1), after 6 weeks of nivolumab. Every patient experienced relapse after autologous stem cell transplantation, and brentuximab vedotin exposure varied. This table comes from immunoSEQ multiplex PCR, and its TCRdb copy is limited to in-frame clones, with some not included. The table lists almost 20,000 clones, approximately 80% of them singletons, with roughly two fifths in the top ten. The CDR3 extends over 16 amino acids. The germline gives CDR1 ENHRY, CDR2 SYGVKD. Trimming cost V 6 bases and J 0 bases, with 15 bases left between them.

The TCR originated in a human donor with classical Hodgkin lymphoma. The V gene is TRBV10-3, the J gene TRBJ2-1; a possible D gene is TRBD2 (6 bases). This specimen consisted of peripheral blood mononuclear cells (PBMCs), obtained before the fourth cycle of nivolumab. CDR3 DNA sequence: TGTGCCATCAGGTCTCTGGAGGGGAGCTCCTACAATGAGCAGTTCTTC. This gives the protein CAIRSLEGSSYNEQFF.